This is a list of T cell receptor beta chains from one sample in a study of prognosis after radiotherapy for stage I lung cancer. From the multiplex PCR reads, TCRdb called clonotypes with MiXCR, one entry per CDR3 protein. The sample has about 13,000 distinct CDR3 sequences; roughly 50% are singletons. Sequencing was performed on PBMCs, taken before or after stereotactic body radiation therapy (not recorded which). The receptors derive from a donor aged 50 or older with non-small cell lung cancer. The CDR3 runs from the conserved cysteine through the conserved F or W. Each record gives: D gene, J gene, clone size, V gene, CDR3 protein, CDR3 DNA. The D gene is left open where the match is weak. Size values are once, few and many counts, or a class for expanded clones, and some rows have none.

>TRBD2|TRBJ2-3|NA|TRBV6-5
CASSYAGVITDTQYF
TGTGCCAGCAGTTACGCGGGAGTTATCACAGATACGCAGTATTTT
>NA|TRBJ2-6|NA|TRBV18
CASSLGVSGANVLTF
TGTGCCAGCTCACTCGGGGTGAGTGGGGCCAACGTCCTGACTTTC
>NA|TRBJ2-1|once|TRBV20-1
CSARVGGLKYNDQFF
TGCAGTGCTAGAGTGGGCGGGCTGAAGTACAATGATCAGTTCTTC
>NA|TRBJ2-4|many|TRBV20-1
CSARRERLNKNIQYF
TGCAGTGCTAGAAGGGAACGGTTGAACAAAAACATTCAGTACTTC
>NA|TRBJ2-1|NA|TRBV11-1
CASFRLLGGEQFF
TGTGCAAGCTTTAGACTCTTAGGGGGTGAGCAGTTCTTC
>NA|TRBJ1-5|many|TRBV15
CATSRTNINQPQHF
TGTGCCACCAGCAGAACTAACATCAATCAGCCCCAGCATTTT
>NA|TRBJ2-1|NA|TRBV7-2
CASFFSAQRGEQFF
TGTGCCAGCTTTTTCAGCGCCCAAAGGGGTGAGCAGTTCTTC
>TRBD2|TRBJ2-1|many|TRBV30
CAWTGTSGRNEQFF
TGTGCCTGGACTGGGACTAGCGGGCGGAATGAGCAGTTCTTC
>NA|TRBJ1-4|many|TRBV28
CASSPRGGGEKLFF
TGTGCCAGCAGTCCCCGCGGCGGGGGTGAAAAACTGTTTTTT
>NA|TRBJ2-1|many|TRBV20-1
CSAKKGTSYNEQFF
TGCAGTGCTAAGAAGGGGACCTCCTACAATGAGCAGTTCTTC
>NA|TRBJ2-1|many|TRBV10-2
CASSAIGAGDEQFF
TGCGCCAGCAGCGCCATCGGGGCCGGGGATGAGCAGTTCTTC
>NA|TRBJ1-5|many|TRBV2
CASSGDTSNQPQHF
TGTGCCAGCAGTGGGGACACTAGCAATCAGCCCCAGCATTTT
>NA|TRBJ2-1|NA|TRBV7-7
CASSSGSGPQFF
TGTGCCAGCAGCTCCGGCTCCGGACCCCAGTTCTTC
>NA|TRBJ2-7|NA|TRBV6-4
CASIHAISGYEQYF
TGTGCCAGCATTCACGCTATTTCCGGGTACGAGCAGTACTTC
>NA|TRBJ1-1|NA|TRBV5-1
CASSAGQQETQYFGPGAEAFF
NA
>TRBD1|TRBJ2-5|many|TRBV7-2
CASSPQQGATGTQYF
TGTGCCAGCAGCCCCCAGCAGGGGGCGACGGGGACCCAGTACTTC
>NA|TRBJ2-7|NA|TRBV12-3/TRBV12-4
CASSRCSESDEQYF
TGTGCCAGCAGTCGGTGCAGCGAAAGTGACGAGCAGTACTTC
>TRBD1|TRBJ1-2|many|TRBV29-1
CSVEVQQGARGYTF
TGCAGCGTTGAAGTCCAACAGGGGGCGCGTGGCTACACCTTC
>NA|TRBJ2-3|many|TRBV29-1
CSVDPSVSDTDTQYF
TGCAGCGTTGATCCCTCGGTTAGCGACACAGATACGCAGTATTTT
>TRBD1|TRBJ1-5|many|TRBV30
CAWSFMDRGQGQPQHF
TGTGCCTGGAGTTTCATGGACAGGGGGCAGGGTCAGCCCCAGCATTTT
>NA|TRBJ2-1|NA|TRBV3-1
CASSPRLVGEQFF
TGTGCCAGCAGCCCCAGACTAGTCGGTGAGCAGTTCTTC
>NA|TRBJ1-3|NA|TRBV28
CASSLWAADSGNTIYF
TGTGCCAGCAGTTTATGGGCAGCGGACTCTGGAAACACCATATATTTT
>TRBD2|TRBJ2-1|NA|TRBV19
CASSIDLSGRAGGEQFF
TGTGCCAGTAGTATAGATTTGAGCGGGAGGGCCGGTGGTGAGCAGTTCTTC
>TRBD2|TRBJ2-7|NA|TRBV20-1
CSARDSQRGYEQYF
TGCAGTGCTAGAGATAGTCAGCGGGGGTACGAGCAGTACTTC
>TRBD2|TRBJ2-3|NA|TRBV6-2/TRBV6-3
CASSDGLVVRSPTDTQYF
TGTGCCAGCAGTGATGGACTAGTGGTGAGAAGCCCCACAGATACGCAGTATTTT
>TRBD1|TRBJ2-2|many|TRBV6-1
CASSPGGTGGTGELFF
TGTGCCAGCAGCCCCGGGGGGACAGGGGGCACCGGGGAGCTGTTTTTT
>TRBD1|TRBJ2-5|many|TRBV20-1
CSAGQGAQETQYF
TGCAGTGCTGGACAGGGGGCTCAGGAGACCCAGTACTTC
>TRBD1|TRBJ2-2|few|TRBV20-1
CSARRQGNTGELFF
TGCAGTGCTAGAAGACAGGGGAACACCGGGGAGCTGTTTTTT
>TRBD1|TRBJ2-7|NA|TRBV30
CAWTPGTATYEQYF
TGTGCCTGGACCCCCGGGACAGCGACCTACGAGCAGTACTTC
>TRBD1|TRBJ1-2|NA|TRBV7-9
CASRPPPGQGFGYTF
TGTGCCAGCAGACCGCCTCCGGGACAGGGATTTGGCTACACCTTC
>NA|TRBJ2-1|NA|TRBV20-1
CSARDPNYNEQFF
TGCAGTGCTAGAGACCCTAACTACAATGAGCAGTTCTTC
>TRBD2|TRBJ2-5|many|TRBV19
CASSIATSGWETQYF
TGTGCCAGTAGTATCGCAACTAGCGGGTGGGAGACCCAGTACTTC
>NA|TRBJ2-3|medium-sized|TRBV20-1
CSASNSLLRDTQYF
TGCAGTGCTAGTAACAGTCTTTTACGAGATACGCAGTATTTT
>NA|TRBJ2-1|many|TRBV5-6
CASSFEGGLEQFF
TGTGCCAGCAGCTTTGAGGGGGGCTTAGAGCAGTTCTTC
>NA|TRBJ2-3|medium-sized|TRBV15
CATSRESEADTQYF
TGTGCCACCAGCAGAGAGTCTGAAGCAGATACGCAGTATTTT
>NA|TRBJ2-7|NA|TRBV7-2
CASSFLAGEQYF
TGTGCCAGCAGCTTCTTGGCCGGGGAGCAGTACTTC
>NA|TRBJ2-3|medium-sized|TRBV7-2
CASSVVVSADTQYF
TGTGCCAGCAGCGTCGTAGTTTCTGCAGATACGCAGTATTTT
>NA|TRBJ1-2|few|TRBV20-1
CSAAVRGSGYGYTF
TGCAGTGCTGCCGTCCGGGGGAGTGGCTATGGCTACACCTTC
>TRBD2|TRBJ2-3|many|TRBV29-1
CSVQGLAASDTQYF
TGCAGCGTTCAAGGGCTAGCGGCATCAGATACGCAGTATTTT
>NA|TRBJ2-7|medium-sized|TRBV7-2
CASSLVSGFGEQYF
TGTGCCAGCAGCTTAGTTTCGGGGTTTGGCGAGCAGTACTTC
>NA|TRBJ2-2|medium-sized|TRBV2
CASSEVVTGELFF
TGTGCCAGCAGTGAGGTGGTCACCGGGGAGCTGTTTTTT
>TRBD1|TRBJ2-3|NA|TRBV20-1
CRGQGPDTQYF
TGCAGGGGACAGGGGCCAGATACGCAGTATTTT
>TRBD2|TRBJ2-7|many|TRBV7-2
CASRSSGRASYEQYF
TGTGCCAGCAGATCTAGCGGGAGGGCCTCCTACGAGCAGTACTTC
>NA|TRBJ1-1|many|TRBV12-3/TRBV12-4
CASSLAGAEAFF
TGTGCCAGCAGTCTAGCCGGGGCTGAAGCTTTCTTT
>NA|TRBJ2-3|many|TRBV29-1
CSAAVGADTQYF
TGCAGCGCCGCCGTGGGGGCAGATACGCAGTATTTT
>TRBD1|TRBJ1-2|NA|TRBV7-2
CASSLTGVRYGYTF
TGTGCCAGCAGCTTGACAGGGGTACGATATGGCTACACCTTC
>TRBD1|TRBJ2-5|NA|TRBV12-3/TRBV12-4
CASSSRDRGGTKYF
TGTGCCAGCAGCTCTCGGGACAGGGGAGGGACAAAGTACTTC
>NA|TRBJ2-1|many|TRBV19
CASSIDLGGPSSYNEQFF
TGTGCCAGTAGTATAGATCTGGGGGGGCCTAGCTCCTACAATGAGCAGTTCTTC
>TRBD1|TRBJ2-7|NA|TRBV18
CASSPGTGSYEQYF
TGTGCCAGCTCACCCGGGACAGGGTCCTACGAGCAGTACTTC
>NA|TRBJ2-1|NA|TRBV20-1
CSARRTNYNEQFF
TGCAGTGCTAGAAGGACAAACTACAATGAGCAGTTCTTC
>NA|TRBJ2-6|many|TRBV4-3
CASSRWGARYQGANVLTF
TGCGCCAGCAGCCGCTGGGGAGCTCGTTACCAAGGGGCCAACGTCCTGACTTTC
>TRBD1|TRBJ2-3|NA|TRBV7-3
CASSIARSTGVWHVFPQDTQYF
TGTGCCAGCAGCATAGCCCGATCAACAGGGGTTTGGCATGTTTTTCCGCAAGATACGCAGTATTTT
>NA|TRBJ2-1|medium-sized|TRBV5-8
CASSLSRYNEQFF
TGTGCCAGCAGCTTGTCCAGATACAATGAGCAGTTCTTC
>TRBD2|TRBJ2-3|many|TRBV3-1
CASSQARTSPPDTQYF
TGTGCCAGCAGCCAAGCTAGGACTAGTCCCCCAGATACGCAGTATTTT
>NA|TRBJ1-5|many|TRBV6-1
CASSASVSNSNQPQHF
TGTGCCAGCAGTGCTTCTGTCTCCAATAGCAATCAGCCCCAGCATTTT
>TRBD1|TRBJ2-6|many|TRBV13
CASSVGTGIGANVLTF
TGTGCCAGCAGCGTCGGGACAGGGATTGGGGCCAACGTCCTGACTTTC
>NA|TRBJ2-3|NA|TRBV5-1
CASSLRRGGAGLEDTQYF
TGCGCCAGCAGCCTCCGTAGGGGCGGGGCCGGGCTGGAGGATACGCAGTATTTT
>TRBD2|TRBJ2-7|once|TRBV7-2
CVSAPGGPSEQYF
TGTGTCAGCGCCCCGGGAGGGCCAAGCGAGCAGTACTTC
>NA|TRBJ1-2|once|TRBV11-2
CASSPGGMHGYTF
TGTGCCAGCAGCCCGGGAGGGATGCATGGCTACACCTTC